This T cell receptor (beta chain) was identified during a study of response to subunit inactivated influenza vaccine. Overall study results and limits: Researchers suggested that each seasonal influenza vaccination recruits few new T cells.

TCRdb passed the RT-PCR reads through MiXCR, listing each CDR3 protein once. The sample includes 450,000 to 600,000 distinct CDR3 sequences, 7.5% to 8.5% of them seen just once. The germline gives CDR1 SGHRS, CDR2 YFSETQ. V lost 0 bases and J lost 6, with 12 bases in between. The CDR3 covers 14 residues. This clonotype was observed a handful of times. What it binds is unknown. This receptor was taken from a man aged 45 to 75 who received an inactivated influenza vaccine. The rearrangement uses TRBV5-1 and TRBJ1-1; D is perhaps TRBD1 (6 bases). The sample was PBMCs from blood, taken approximately 25 months after vaccination. The CDR3, as DNA: TGCGCCAGCAGCTTGGTAGGGGGAAAGCCTGAAGCTTTCTTT. Encoded protein: CASSLVGGKPEAFF.